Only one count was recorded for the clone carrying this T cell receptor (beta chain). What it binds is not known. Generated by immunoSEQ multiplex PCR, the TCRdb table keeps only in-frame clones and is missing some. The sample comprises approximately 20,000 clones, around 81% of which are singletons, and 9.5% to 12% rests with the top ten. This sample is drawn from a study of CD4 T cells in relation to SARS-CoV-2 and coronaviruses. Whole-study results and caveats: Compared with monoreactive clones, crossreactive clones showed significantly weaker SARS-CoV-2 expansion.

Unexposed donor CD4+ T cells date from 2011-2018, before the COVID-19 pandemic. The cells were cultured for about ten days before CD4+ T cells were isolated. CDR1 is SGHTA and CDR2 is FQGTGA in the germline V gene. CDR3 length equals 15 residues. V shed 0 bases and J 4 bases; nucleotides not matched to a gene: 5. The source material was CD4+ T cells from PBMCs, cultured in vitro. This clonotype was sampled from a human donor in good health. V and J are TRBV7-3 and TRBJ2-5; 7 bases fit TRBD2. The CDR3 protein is CASSLTGEGRETQYF. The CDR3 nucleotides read TGTGCCAGCAGCTTAACGGGGGAGGGAAGAGAGACCCAGTACTTC.